This T cell receptor (beta chain) is drawn from a study of blood T cell repertoires in COVID-19 (dated by TCRdb to the early 2020s). Context from the whole study: Collaborator samples came from the United States, Italy and Spain and covered acute and convalescent phases of COVID-19. Where available, HLA class I and class II types were taken from metadata supplied by the sample provider and were not determined by assay-based typing. Samples came from the ongoing ImmuneRACE study (first 160 participants) plus 1,254 subjects from 6 global collaborators. Subjects who had been exposed to COVID-19, were actively infected with it, or had recovered from it provided the deeply sampled blood TCRbeta repertoires that made up the dataset. The repertoires were made available in a free public database intended to serve as a resource for research on the immune response to SARS-CoV-2. The prospective study material was composed of cDNA or gDNA derived from T cells, B-cell-depleted T cells, or PBMCs. Sample metadata almost always included a de-identified subject ID, COVID-19 status, age in years and sex. The paper's findings and limits, for the study overall: Clinical and demographic metadata were provided uncurated, with the amount varying by source and participant.

In the prospective study, participants were about 18 to 100 years old, resided in approximately 22 geographic areas of the United States, and were enrolled through a virtual design. In the prospective study, participants were assigned to cohorts based on the clinical history participants reported in a screening survey and a study questionnaire. In the prospective study, whole blood, serum and a nasopharyngeal or oropharyngeal swab were collected from each participant by mobile phlebotomists. Additional blood draws and questionnaires over an approximately 2-month period could optionally be provided by prospective study participants. Before DNA extraction, blood samples from the prospective study were shipped at room temperature or frozen. On this clone itself: The specificity of this receptor is unknown. There are no base qualities to consult, and no much larger clone falls within one base.

TCRbeta CDR3 regions were amplified from genomic DNA by means of the immunoSEQ Assay, a bias-controlled multiplex PCR. The paper's data handling went like this. Within the assay, amplification of reference gene primers was used to estimate how many nucleated cells each sample contained. To quantify the absolute abundance of each unique TCRbeta CDR3 rearrangement, sequence reads were collapsed and filtered. Productive Simpson clonality was computed per sample as the square root of Simpson's diversity index over productive rearrangements. The immuneACCESS repertoire file appears here via TCRdb, limited to in-frame rearrangements. These files lack a portion of the clones; in checked studies, under half of the deficit traces to unresolved V genes, and the cause of the others is not known. For V, J and clone size, that table is used; D and trimming come from the DNA. The sample yields about 280,000 clones; nearly 90% were counted once. The ten largest clones add up to about 1.7% of the sample.

The CDR3 contains 15 residues, cysteine and phenylalanine counted. CDR3 DNA is the only sequence kept; it has 45 bases, read in frame from the first base. V loses 2 bases, J loses 0 bases, and the germline ends lie 11 bases apart. The germline V gene sets CDR1 to MDHEN and CDR2 to SYDVKM. The source of this sequence is a woman younger than 30 with acute COVID-19. The sequenced sample consisted of PBMCs or T cells enriched from blood (not recorded which). The chain uses TRBV28 and TRBJ2-7; TRBD1 is possibly the D segment (6 matching bases). The nucleotides read TGTGCCAGCAGTTTAATGGGGACACCCTCCTACGAGCAGTACTTC. Its coded protein is CASSLMGTPSYEQYF.